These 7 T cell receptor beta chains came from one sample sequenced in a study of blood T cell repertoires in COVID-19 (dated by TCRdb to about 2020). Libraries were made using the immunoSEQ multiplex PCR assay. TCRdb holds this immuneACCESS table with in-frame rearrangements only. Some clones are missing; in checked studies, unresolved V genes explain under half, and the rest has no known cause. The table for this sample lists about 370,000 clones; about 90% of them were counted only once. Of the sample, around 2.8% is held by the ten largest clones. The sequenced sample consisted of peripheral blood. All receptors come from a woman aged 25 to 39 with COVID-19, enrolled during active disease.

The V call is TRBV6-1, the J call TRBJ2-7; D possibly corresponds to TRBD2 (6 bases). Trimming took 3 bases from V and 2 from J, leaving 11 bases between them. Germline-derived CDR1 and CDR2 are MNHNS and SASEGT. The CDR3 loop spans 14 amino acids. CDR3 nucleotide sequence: TGTGCCAGCAGTGAGGGGACTCTTCCCTACGAGCAGTACTTC. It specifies CASSEGTLPYEQYF.

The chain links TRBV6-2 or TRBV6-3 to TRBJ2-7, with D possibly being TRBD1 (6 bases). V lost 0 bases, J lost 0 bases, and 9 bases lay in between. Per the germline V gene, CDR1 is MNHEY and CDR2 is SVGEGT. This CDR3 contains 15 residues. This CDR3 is CASSYSWDNSYEQYF. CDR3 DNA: TGTGCCAGCAGTTACTCCTGGGACAACTCCTACGAGCAGTACTTC.

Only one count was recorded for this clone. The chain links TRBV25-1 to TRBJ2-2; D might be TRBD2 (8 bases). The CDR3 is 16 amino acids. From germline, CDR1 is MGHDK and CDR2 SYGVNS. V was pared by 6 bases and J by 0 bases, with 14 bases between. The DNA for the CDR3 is TGTGCCAGCAGGGGGACAGCGGGGGCGAACACCGGGGAGCTGTTTTTT. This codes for CASRGTAGANTGELFF.

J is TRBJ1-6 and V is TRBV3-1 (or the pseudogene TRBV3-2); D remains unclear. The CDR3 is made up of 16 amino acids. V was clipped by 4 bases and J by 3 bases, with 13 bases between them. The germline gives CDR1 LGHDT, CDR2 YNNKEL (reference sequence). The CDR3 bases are TGTGCCAGCAGCCCCTTTAGAAACTACTATAATTCACCCCTCCACTTT. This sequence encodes CASSPFRNYYNSPLHF.

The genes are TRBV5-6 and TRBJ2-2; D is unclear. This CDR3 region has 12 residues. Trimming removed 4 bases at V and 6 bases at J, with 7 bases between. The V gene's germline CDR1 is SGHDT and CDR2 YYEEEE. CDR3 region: CASSMRSGELFF. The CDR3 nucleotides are TGTGCCAGCAGCATGCGTTCCGGGGAGCTGTTTTTT.

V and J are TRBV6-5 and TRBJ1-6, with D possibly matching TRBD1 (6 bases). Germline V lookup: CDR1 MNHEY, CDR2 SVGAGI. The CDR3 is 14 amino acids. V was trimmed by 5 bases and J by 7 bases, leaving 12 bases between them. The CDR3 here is CASSTTGTNSPLHF. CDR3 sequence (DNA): TGTGCCAGCAGTACTACAGGGACAAATTCACCCCTCCACTTT.

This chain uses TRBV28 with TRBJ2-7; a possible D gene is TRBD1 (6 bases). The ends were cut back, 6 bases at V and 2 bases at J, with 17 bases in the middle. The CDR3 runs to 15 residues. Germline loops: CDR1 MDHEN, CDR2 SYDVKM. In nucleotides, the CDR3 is TGTGCCAGCAGAAAAGGATGGGACAATGCCTACGAGCAGTACGTC. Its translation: CASRKGWDNAYEQYV.